This paragraph reports one T cell receptor (beta chain). Its antigen target is currently unknown. Qualities for individual bases were not recorded, and no much larger clone is one base off. CDR1 and CDR2 (SQVTM, ANQGSEA) derive from the germline V gene. From cysteine to phenylalanine, the CDR3 is 14 amino acids long. CDR3 DNA only is kept here, 42 bases in frame from base 1. The junction shows trimming of 5 bases on V and 0 bases on J, and the gene matches do not reach 4 bases of it. CD4+ T cells from unexposed donors were collected before the COVID-19 pandemic (2011-2018). Following 10 days of culture, the EasySep CD4+ T cell isolation kit was used to isolate CD4+ T cells. As far as cell numbers permitted, CD4+ T cells from unexposed donors were tested for reactivity against SARS-CoV-2 S and N as well as four spike pools from common cold coronaviruses. Each well held 1.5 million to 2.5 million PBMCs cultured in IMDM containing around 5% human AB serum and roughly 9.4 IU/ml IL-2. Half of the culture medium was replaced with fresh IL-2-containing medium on days 3 and 7. In general, triplicate replicate wells were used for every peptide culture condition. The leukapheresis product for the unexposed donors was obtained through commercial purchase. Ficoll-Paque PLUS gradient centrifugation was used to isolate PBMCs from leukapheresis product or whole blood. The PBMCs went either fresh into the expansion assay or into cryopreservation at -140 degrees C. The QIAamp Micro DNA Kit was used to extract genomic DNA from the CD4+ T cells.

The data belong to a study of CD4 T cells in relation to SARS-CoV-2 and coronaviruses (dated by TCRdb to the early 2020s). Regarding the research as a whole: In the ViraFEST assay, PBMCs were cultured with antigen for approximately 10 days, after which TCR beta CDR3s were sequenced to identify antigen-specific clonal expansions. An HIV-1 Nef peptide pool or a no-peptide culture served as the negative reference condition. HLA restriction was mapped for shared crossreactive spike epitopes using patient-derived lymphoblastoid cell lines. Memory CD4+ T cell crossreactivity between SARS-CoV-2 and common cold coronavirus spike proteins was assessed at the TCR clonotype level in the study. The Adaptive Biotechnologies TCR-sequencing kit was used to sequence samples from three pre-COVID donors and the naive versus memory experiments, while other data came from Illumina-based sequencing. For other donors in the study, expansion assays were sequenced with a different, Illumina-based TCR-beta assay. Beyond this particular receptor, the publication reports: The study was constrained by small numbers of patients and of tested TCRs. No donor contributed both pre-pandemic and post-infection samples, which limited tracing the source of pre-existing responses. About 65% of donors had memory CD4+ clonotypes that crossrecognized SARS-CoV-2 and at least one common cold coronavirus spike. Compared with monoreactive clones, crossreactive clones had significantly weaker SARS-CoV-2-driven expansion, a result consistent with antigenic imprinting. Since the crossreactivity analysis centred on spike protein, crossreactivity against other viral proteins was not assessed.

The method was the immunoSEQ multiplex PCR assay. Processing in the source paper ran as follows. During preprocessing, nonproductive sequences were removed, as were CDR3s that did not start with C, did not end with F or W, or were shorter than 7 amino acids. Antigen-specific clonotypes were called with the MANAFEST web app on the basis of expansion relative to the reference and to other culture wells. A clone counted as positive if significantly expanded in 2 of 3 replicate wells versus the reference culture at FDR below 0.05. To be called positive, a clone also had to show significant expansion compared with every other tandem well and an odds ratio greater than 5. CDR3 homology was measured as pairwise Levenshtein distance, computed with the stringdist R package after trimming three terminal residues from each end. TCRdb re-hosts the immuneACCESS table, in-frame sequences only. Its copies lack some clones; in the studies checked, an unresolved V gene accounts for under half of them, and the cause for the rest is not known. The V and J calls and clone size come from that table; D and trimming were worked out from the DNA. Present in this sample are roughly 30,000 clones, about 70% of which were seen just once. The top ten constitute roughly 23% of the sample.

The chain is encoded by TRBV29-1 joined to TRBJ2-3; 8 bases in between match TRBD2. This clonotype was sampled from a human donor in good health. The sample was CD4+ T cells from PBMCs, cultured in vitro. At the DNA level, the sequence is TGCAGCGTTTTAGCGGGGACTAGCACAGATACGCAGTATTTT. Its translation reads: CSVLAGTSTDTQYF.